These 9 T cell receptor beta chains originate from one sample sequenced in a study of T-cell reconstitution after alpha-beta-depleted transplantation in children. Unique molecular identifiers tagged the TCRbeta library. Using its own MiXCR run on the PCR reads, TCRdb lists one record per CDR3 protein. The sample has 15,000 to 20,000 distinct CDR3 sequences; 5.1% are singletons. Sequencing used PBMCs, obtained before TCRalphabeta/CD19-depleted stem cell transplant. These receptors were obtained from a boy between 10 and 17 years old with acute lymphoblastic leukemia, due to receive a stem cell transplant.

The table lists this clonotype with many counts. The chain carries TRBV7-6 and TRBJ2-1; TRBD2 matches at 8 bases. The V gene end was trimmed by 4 bases and the J gene end by 7 bases; junction bases not matched to a gene: 9. The V gene's germline CDR1 is SGHVS and CDR2 FNYEAQ. The CDR3 totals 15 residues. DNA for the CDR3: TGTGCCAGCAGCTCTCCGGGACTAGAAGGTAATGAGCAGTTCTTC. This codes for CASSSPGLEGNEQFF. Full variable domain (remainder filled in from reference TRBV7-6 and TRBJ2-1): GAGVSQSPRYKVTKRGQDVALRCDPISGHVSLYWYRQALGQGPEFLTYFNYEAQQDKSGLPNDRFSAERPEGSISTLTIQRTEQRDSAMYRCASSSPGLEGNEQFFGPGTRLTVL.

This clonotype showed up many times. This chain uses TRBV11-3 with TRBJ2-7; 9 bases are a match to TRBD1. CDR3 length equals 15 residues. Trimming at V came to 3 bases and at J to 1 base, leaving 4 bases not matched to a gene. Germline V lookup: CDR1 SGHNT, CDR2 YENEEA. Here the CDR3 DNA reads TGTGCCAGCAGCTTCGCCGGGACAGGGTCCTACGAGCAGTACTTC. Residues: CASSFAGTGSYEQYF.

In this sample, this clonotype turned up many times. The chain couples TRBV6-5 to TRBJ1-2, with D perhaps matching TRBD1 (5 bases). CDR1 and CDR2 (germline): MNHEY, SVGAGI. This CDR3 comprises 17 residues. Trimming took 5 bases from V and 2 from J, leaving 21 bases between them. Here the CDR3 DNA reads TGTGCCAGCAGTCCGGACACCCCGGCCCTGCTAAACTATGGCTACACCTTC. This encodes CASSPDTPALLNYGYTF.

This clonotype was picked up many times. CDR3 residues: CASSYGQGHYGYTF. DNA of the CDR3: TGTGCCAGCAGCTACGGACAGGGACACTATGGCTACACCTTC. This chain connects TRBV7-9 to TRBJ1-2, with 8 nucleotides matching TRBD1. Germline CDR1 is SEHNR and CDR2 is FQNEAQ (reference sequence). V lost 4 bases, J lost 3 bases, and 4 bases stayed unmatched. The CDR3 loop spans 14 amino acids.

This clonotype was counted at least ten times. This rearrangement joins TRBV9 to TRBJ1-2; no clear D. The V gene lost 1 base and the J gene lost 1 base, with 11 bases spanning the gap. The CDR3 is 15 residues long. CDR1 is SGDLS, CDR2 YYNGEE, per germline. CDR3 nucleotide sequence: TGTGCCAGCAGCGTAACGGGTAATTATAACTATGGCTACACCTTC. As protein: CASSVTGNYNYGYTF. The variable domain in full, completed from reference TRBV9 and TRBJ1-2, reads DSGVTQTPKHLITATGQRVTLRCSPRSGDLSVYWYQQSLDQGLQFLIQYYNGEERAKGNILERFSAQQFPDLHSELNLSSLELGDSALYFCASSVTGNYNYGYTFGSGTRLTVV.

This clonotype occurred many times. The CDR3 region is CASSLPARGAGINEQFF. CDR3 in DNA: TGTGCCAGCAGCCTCCCGGCACGCGGAGCGGGGATAAATGAGCAGTTCTTC. The chain joins TRBV7-2 to TRBJ2-1; 7 nucleotides match TRBD2. The germline CDR1 and CDR2 sequences are SGHTA and FQGNSA. V was clipped by 5 bases and J by 7 bases; unmatched bases: 17. This CDR3 is built from 17 residues.

This clonotype was detected many times. V gene TRBV11-2 combines with J gene TRBJ2-7; D is unclear. The V gene's germline CDR1 is SGHAT and CDR2 FQNNGV. V was pared by 2 bases and J by 7 bases, with 6 bases between. The CDR3 has 11 amino acids. The CDR3 DNA reads as TGTGCCAGCAGCTTAAAGCAGGAGCAGTACTTC. Its protein product is CASSLKQEQYF.

Ten or more counts support this clonotype. The rearrangement links TRBV7-9 to TRBJ2-7; the D gene is possibly TRBD1 (6 bases). The V and J ends lost 6 bases and 4 bases respectively, with 13 bases between them. Germline V CDR1 and CDR2: SEHNR, FQNEAQ (reference sequence). This CDR3 contains 13 residues. The CDR3 spells CASRPGHQYEQYF. In DNA, the CDR3 is TGTGCCAGCAGACCGGGACACCAGTACGAGCAGTACTTC.

In this sample, this clonotype turned up many times. For the CDR3, the DNA is TGTGCCAGTTGTTTTAGCGGGAGCAAAGGGTACAATGAGCAGTTCTTC. Protein: CASCFSGSKGYNEQFF. The rearrangement links TRBV19 to TRBJ2-1, with 9 positions matching TRBD2. Germline V gene sequence: CDR1 LNHDA, CDR2 SQIVND (reference sequence). CDR3 length: 16 residues. J was trimmed by 4 bases and V by 8 bases; bases with no gene match: 12.